Here is one T cell receptor beta chain with its context. CDR1 and CDR2 (germline): LGHDT, YNNKEL (reference sequence). The germline V and J ends were trimmed by 4 bases and 2 bases, with 15 bases remaining between them. This CDR3 contains 15 residues. Either two negative PCRs, clearance, or symptom resolution qualified Cohort 3 donors as recovered. These data come from a study of blood T cell repertoires in COVID-19. Across the study: T cells, B-cell-depleted T cells, or PBMCs provided the cDNA or gDNA that served as material.

Here immunoSEQ multiplex PCR was the method, and the copy in TCRdb shows in-frame clones only, minus some. This table has fewer than 400,000 clones, roughly 86% appearing once. The genes are TRBV3-1 (or the pseudogene TRBV3-2) and TRBJ2-7; tentative D call: TRBD1 (6 bases). This receptor was taken from a woman in her 30s who had recovered from COVID-19. The sample was PBMCs or T cells enriched from blood (not recorded which). CDR3 coding DNA: TGTGCCAGCAGCCCCCCAGGGGCATCCGCCTACGAGCAGTACTTC. Translating it yields CASSPPGASAYEQYF.